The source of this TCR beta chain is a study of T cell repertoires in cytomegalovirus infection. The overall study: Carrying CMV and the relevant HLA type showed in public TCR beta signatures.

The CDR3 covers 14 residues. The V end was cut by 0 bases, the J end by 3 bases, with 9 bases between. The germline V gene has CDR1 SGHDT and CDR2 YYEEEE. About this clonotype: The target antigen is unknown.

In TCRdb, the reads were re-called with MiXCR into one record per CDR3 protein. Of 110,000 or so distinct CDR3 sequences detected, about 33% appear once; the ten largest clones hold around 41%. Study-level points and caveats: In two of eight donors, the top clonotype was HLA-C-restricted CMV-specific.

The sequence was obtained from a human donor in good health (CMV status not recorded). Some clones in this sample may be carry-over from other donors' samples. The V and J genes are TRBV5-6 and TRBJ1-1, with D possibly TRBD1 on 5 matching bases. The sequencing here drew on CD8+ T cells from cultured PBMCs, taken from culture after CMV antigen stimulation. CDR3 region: CASSLGGVDTEAFF. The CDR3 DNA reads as TGTGCCAGCAGCTTGGGGGGGGTGGACACTGAAGCTTTCTTT. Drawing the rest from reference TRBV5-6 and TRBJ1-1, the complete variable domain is DAGVTQSPTHLIKTRGQQVTLRCSPKSGHDTVSWYQQALGQGPQFIFQYYEEEERQRGNFPDRFSGHQFPNYSSELNVNALLLGDSALYLCASSLGGVDTEAFFGQGTRLTVV.